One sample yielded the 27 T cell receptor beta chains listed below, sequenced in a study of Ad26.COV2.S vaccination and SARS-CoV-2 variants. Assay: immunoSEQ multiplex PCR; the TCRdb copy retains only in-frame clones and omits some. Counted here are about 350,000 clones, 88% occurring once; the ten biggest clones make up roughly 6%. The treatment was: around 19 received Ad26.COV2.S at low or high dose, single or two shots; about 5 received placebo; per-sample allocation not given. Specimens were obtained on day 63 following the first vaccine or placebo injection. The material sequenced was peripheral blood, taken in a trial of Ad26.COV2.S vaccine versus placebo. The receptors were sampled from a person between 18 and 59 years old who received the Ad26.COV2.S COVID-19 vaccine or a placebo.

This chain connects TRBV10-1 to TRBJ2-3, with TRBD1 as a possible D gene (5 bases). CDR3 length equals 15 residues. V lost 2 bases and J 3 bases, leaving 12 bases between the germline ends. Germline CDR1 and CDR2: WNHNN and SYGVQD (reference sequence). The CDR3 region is CASSEECQGTDTQYF. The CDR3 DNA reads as TGCGCCAGCAGTGAGGAATGTCAGGGAACAGATACGCAGTATTTT.

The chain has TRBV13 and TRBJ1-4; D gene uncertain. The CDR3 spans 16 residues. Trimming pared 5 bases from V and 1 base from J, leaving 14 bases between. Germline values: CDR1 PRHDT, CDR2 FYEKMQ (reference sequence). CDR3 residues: CASSRTPGVTNEKLFF. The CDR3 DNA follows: TGTGCCAGCAGCCGGACTCCCGGAGTAACTAATGAAAAACTGTTTTTT.

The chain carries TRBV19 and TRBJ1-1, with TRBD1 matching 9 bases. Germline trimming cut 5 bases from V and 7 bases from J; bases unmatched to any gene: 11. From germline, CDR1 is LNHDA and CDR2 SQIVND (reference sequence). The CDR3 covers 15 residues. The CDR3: CASSYRDREFFEAFF. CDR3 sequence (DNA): TGTGCCAGTAGTTACCGGGACAGGGAGTTTTTTGAAGCTTTCTTT.

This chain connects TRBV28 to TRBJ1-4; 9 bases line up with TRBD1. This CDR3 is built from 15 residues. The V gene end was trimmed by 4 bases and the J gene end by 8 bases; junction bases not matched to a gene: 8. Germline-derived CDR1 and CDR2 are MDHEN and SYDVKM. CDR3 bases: TGTGCCAGCAGTTCACCGGGACAGGGCGGAGAAAAACTGTTTTTT. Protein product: CASSSPGQGGEKLFF.

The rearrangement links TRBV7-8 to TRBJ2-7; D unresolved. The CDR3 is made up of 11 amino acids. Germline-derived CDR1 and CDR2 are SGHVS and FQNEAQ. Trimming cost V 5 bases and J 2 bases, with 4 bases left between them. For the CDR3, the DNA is TGTGCCAGCAGCCTACCCTACGAGCAGTACTTC. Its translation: CASSLPYEQYF.

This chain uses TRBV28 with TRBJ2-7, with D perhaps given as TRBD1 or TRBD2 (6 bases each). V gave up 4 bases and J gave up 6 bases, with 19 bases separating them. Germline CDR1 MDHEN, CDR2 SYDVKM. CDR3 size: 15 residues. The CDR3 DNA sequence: TGTGCCAGCAGTTCAGACAGGAGGGTACGGGGCGAGCAGTACTTC. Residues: CASSSDRRVRGEQYF.

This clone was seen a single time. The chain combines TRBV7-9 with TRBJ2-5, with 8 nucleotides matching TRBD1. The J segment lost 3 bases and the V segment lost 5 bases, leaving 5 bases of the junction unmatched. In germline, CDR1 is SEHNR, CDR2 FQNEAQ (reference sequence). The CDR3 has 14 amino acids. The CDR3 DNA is TGTGCCAGCAGCCCGCCGACAGGGGAAGAGACCCAGTACTTC. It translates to CASSPPTGEETQYF.

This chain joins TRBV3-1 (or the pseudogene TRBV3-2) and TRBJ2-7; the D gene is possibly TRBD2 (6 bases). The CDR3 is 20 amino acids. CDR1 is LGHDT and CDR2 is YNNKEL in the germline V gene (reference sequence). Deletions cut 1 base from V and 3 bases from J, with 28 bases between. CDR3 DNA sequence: TGTGCCAGCAGCCAAGGACGGGTAGCGGCACCGGGCGAGCGTAACTACGAGCAGTACTTC. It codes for CASSQGRVAAPGERNYEQYF.

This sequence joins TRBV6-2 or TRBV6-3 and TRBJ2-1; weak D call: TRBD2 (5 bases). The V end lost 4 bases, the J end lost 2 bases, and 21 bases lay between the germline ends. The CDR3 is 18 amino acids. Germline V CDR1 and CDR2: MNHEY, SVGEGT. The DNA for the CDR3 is TGTGCCAGCAGTTCTATGTCTGCCGGGGTAGGCCCCTACAATGAGCAGTTCTTC. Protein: CASSSMSAGVGPYNEQFF.

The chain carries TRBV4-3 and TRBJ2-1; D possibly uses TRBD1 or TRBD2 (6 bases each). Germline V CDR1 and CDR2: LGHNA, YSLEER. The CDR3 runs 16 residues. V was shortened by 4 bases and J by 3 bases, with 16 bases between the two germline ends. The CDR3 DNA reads TGCGCCAGCAGCCCAGGAGGGGGGAGGAACTACAATGAGCAGTTCTTC. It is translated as CASSPGGGRNYNEQFF.

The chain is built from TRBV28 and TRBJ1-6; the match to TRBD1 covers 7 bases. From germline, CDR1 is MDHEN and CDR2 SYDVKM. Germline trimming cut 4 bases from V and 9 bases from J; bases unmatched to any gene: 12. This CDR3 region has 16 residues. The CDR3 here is CASSSNRQGFFSPLHF. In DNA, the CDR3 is TGTGCCAGCAGTTCAAACCGACAGGGTTTTTTTTCACCCCTCCACTTT.

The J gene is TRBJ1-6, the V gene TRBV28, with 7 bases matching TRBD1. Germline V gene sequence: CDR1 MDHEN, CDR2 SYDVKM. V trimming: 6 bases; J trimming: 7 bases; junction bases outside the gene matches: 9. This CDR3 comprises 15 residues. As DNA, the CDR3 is TGTGCCAGCAGACAAATAGGGGGCGGGAATTCACCCCTCCACTTT. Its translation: CASRQIGGGNSPLHF.

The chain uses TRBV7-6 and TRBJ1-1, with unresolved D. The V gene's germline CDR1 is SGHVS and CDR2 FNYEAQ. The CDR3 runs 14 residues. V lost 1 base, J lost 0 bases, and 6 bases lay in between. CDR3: CASSLESMNTEAFF. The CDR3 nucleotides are TGTGCCAGCAGCTTAGAAAGCATGAACACTGAAGCTTTCTTT.

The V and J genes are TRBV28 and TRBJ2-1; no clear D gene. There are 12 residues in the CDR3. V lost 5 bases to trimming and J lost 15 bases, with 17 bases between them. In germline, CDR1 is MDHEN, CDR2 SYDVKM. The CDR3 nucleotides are TGTGCCAGCAGTCCCAGTGCCACGACGAGGTTCTTC. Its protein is CASSPSATTRFF.

CDR3 DNA: TGTGCCAGCAGCCAGCGGGGGGCGAATGCCTACGAGCAGTACTTC. Amino acid sequence: CASSQRGANAYEQYF. The V and J genes are TRBV3-1 (or the pseudogene TRBV3-2) and TRBJ2-7; 8 nucleotides align to TRBD2. There are 15 residues in the CDR3. The J segment lost 2 bases and the V segment lost 3 bases, leaving 6 bases of the junction unmatched. The germline V gene has CDR1 LGHDT and CDR2 YNNKEL (reference sequence).

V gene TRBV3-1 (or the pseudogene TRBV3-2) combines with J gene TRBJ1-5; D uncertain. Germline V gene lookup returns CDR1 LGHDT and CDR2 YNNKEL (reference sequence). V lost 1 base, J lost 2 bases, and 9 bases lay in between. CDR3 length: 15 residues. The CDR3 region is CASSQGVYGNQPQHF. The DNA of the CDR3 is TGTGCCAGCAGCCAAGGTGTTTACGGCAATCAGCCCCAGCATTTT.

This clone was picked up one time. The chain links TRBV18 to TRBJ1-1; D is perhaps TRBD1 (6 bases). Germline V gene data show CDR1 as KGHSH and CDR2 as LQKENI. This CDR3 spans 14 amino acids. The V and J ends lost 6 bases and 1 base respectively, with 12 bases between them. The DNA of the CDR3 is TGTGCCAGCTCTAGGGACAAGGGGAACACTGAAGCTTTCTTT. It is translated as CASSRDKGNTEAFF.

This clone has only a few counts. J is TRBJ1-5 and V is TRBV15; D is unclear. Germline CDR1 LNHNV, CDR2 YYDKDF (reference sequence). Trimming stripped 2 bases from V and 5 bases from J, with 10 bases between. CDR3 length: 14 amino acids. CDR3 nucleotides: TGTGCCACCAGCAGACCGGAGGGTCATCAGCCCCAGCATTTT. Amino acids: CATSRPEGHQPQHF.

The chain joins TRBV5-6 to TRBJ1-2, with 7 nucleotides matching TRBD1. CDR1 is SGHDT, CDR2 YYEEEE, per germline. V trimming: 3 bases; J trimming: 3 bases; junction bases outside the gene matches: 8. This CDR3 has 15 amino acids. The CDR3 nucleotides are TGTGCCAGCAGCTCTTACAGGGGAAACGACTATGGCTACACCTTC. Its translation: CASSSYRGNDYGYTF.

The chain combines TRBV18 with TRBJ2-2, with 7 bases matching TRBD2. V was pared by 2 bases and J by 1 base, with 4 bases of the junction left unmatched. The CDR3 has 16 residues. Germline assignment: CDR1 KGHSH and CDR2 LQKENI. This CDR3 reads CASSPRLAENTGELFF. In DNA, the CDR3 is TGTGCCAGCTCACCAAGGCTAGCGGAGAACACCGGGGAGCTGTTTTTT.

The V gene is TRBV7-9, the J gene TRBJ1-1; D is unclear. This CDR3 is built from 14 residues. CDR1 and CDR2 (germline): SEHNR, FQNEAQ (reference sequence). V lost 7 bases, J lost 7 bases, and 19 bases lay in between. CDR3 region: CASTNVGLALEAFF. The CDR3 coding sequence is TGTGCCAGCACCAATGTGGGGTTGGCCCTTGAAGCTTTCTTT. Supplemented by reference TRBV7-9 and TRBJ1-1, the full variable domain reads DTGVSQNPRHKITKRGQNVTFRCDPISEHNRLYWYRQTLGQGPEFLTYFQNEAQLEKSRLLSDRFSAERPKGSFSTLEIQRTEQGDSAMYLCASTNVGLALEAFFGQGTRLTVV.

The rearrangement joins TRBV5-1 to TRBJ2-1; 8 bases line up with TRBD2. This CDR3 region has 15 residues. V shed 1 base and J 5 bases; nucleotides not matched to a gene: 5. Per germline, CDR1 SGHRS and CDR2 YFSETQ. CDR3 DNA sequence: TGCGCCAGCAGCTTGACCGGGACTAGTAACAATGAGCAGTTCTTC. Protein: CASSLTGTSNNEQFF.

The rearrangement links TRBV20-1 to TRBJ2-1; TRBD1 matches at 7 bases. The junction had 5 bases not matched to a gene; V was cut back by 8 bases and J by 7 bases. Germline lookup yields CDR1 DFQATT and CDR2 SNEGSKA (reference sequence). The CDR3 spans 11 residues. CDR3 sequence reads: CSPIQGNEQFF. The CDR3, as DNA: TGCAGTCCCATACAGGGGAATGAGCAGTTCTTC.

CDR3: CASSPKDRGDEQYF. CDR3 coding DNA: TGTGCCAGCAGCCCGAAAGACAGGGGGGACGAGCAGTACTTC. The chain combines TRBV11-3 with TRBJ2-7; 9 nucleotides match TRBD1. Germline loops: CDR1 SGHNT, CDR2 YENEEA. The V segment lost 5 bases and the J segment 5 bases; nucleotides outside the gene matches: 7. This CDR3 is built from 14 residues.

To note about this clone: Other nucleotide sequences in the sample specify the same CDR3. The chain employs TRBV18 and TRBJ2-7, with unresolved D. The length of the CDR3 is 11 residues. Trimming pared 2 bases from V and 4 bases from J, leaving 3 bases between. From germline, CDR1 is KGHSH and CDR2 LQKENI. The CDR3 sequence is CASSPEYEQYF. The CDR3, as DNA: TGTGCCAGCTCACCAGAATACGAGCAGTACTTC.

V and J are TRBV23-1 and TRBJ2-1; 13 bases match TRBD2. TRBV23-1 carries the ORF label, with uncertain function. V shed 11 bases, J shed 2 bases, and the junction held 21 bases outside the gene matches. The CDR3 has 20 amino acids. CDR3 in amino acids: CAPSLSPPRTSGGTYNEQFF. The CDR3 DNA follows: TGCGCCCCTTCCTTAAGCCCCCCTCGGACTAGCGGGGGCACCTACAATGAGCAGTTCTTC.

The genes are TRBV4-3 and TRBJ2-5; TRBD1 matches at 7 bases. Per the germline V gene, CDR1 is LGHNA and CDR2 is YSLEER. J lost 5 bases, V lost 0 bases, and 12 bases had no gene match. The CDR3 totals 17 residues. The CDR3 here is CASSQDRAGGVLETQYF. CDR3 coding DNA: TGCGCCAGCAGCCAAGATCGGGCAGGGGGTGTTCTTGAGACCCAGTACTTC.